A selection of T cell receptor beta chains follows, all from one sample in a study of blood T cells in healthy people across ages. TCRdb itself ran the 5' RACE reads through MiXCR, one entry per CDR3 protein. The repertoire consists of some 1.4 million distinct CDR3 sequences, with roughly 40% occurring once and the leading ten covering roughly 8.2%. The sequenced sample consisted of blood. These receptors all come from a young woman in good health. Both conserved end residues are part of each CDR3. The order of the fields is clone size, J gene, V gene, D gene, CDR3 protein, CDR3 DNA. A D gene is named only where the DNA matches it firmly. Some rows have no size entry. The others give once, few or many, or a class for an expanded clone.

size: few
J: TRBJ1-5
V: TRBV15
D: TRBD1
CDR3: CATSRSPGQVSNQPQHF
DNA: TGTGCCACCAGCAGAAGCCCTGGACAGGTATCAAATCAGCCCCAGCATTTT

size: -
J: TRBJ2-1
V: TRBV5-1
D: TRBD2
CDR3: CASSSQTGTSGSKEQFF
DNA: TGCGCCAGCAGCTCTCAAACCGGGACTAGCGGGAGTAAGGAGCAGTTCTTC

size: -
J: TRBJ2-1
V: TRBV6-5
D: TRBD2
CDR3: CASSYFLSGTRNEQFF
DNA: TGTGCCAGCAGTTACTTTCTTTCCGGGACTAGAAATGAGCAGTTCTTC

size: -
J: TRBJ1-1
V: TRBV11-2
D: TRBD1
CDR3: CASSSLRDRGPTEAFF
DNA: TGTGCCAGCAGCTCCCTCCGGGACAGGGGGCCCACTGAAGCTTTCTTT

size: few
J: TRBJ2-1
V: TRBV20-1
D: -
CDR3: CSARDRRFQEAGNNEQFF
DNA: TGCAGTGCTAGAGATCGCCGATTTCAGGAGGCGGGGAACAATGAGCAGTTCTTC

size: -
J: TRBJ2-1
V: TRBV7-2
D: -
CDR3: CASSSSRRVGVGYNEQFF
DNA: TGTGCCAGCAGCTCGTCCAGACGGGTCGGGGTGGGGTACAATGAGCAGTTCTTC

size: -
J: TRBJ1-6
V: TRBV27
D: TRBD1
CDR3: CASRLTFQGVSPLHF
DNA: TGTGCCAGCAGGCTAACGTTTCAGGGGGTCTCACCCCTCCACTTT

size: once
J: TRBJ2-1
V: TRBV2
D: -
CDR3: CATKVKGISVMEQFF
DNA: TGTGCCACCAAAGTGAAGGGGATTTCTGTGATGGAGCAGTTCTTC

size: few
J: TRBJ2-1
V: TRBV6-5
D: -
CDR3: CASSYGSGYYNEQFF
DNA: TGTGCCAGCAGTTACGGTTCCGGCTACTACAATGAGCAGTTCTTC

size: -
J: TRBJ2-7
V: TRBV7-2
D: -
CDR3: CASSSAPTAYSNEQYF
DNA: TGTGCCAGCAGCTCCGCCCCAACGGCTTATTCCAATGAGCAGTACTTC

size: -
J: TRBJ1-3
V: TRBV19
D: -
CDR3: CASSQRTVNSGNTIYF
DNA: TGTGCCAGTAGTCAACGGACCGTCAACTCTGGAAACACCATATATTTT

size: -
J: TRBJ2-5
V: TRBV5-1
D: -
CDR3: CASSPGDTSQETQYF
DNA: TGCGCCAGCAGCCCAGGGGACACAAGTCAAGAGACCCAGTACTTC

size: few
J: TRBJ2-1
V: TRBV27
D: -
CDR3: CASSLSTPEYNEQFF
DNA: TGTGCCAGCAGTTTATCCACCCCTGAGTACAATGAGCAGTTCTTC

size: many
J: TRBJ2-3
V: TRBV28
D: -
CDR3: CASSADSGGGTQYF
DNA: TGTGCCAGCAGTGCCGATAGTGGGGGCGGTACGCAGTATTTT

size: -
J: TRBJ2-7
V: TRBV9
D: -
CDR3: CASSGAVTYEQYF
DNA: TGTGCCAGCAGCGGGGCCGTCACCTACGAGCAGTACTTC

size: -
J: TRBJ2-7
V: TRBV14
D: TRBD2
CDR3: CASSMTSGTVQYF
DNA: TGTGCCAGCAGCATGACTAGCGGGACGGTGCAGTACTTC

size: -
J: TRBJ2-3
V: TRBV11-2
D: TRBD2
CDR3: CASRRTSGADTQYF
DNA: TGTGCCAGCAGACGGACTAGCGGAGCAGATACGCAGTATTTT

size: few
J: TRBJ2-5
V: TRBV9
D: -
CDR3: CASSAGPGGVVEQYF
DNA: TGTGCCAGCAGCGCAGGTCCCGGGGGAGTGGTTGAGCAGTACTTC

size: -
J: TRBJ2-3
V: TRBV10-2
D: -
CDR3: CASRDDGFADTQYF
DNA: TGCGCCAGCAGAGACGATGGGTTCGCAGATACGCAGTATTTT

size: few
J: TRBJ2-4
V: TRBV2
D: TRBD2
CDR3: CASISGTNLNIQYF
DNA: TGTGCCAGCATATCCGGGACTAACCTAAACATTCAGTACTTC

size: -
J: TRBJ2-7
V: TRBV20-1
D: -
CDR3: CSLSGTSYEQYF
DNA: TGCAGCCTCTCAGGAACCTCCTACGAGCAGTACTTC

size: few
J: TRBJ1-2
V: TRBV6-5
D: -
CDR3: CASSYSAGANYGYTF
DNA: TGTGCCAGCAGTTACTCGGCAGGGGCTAACTATGGCTACACCTTC

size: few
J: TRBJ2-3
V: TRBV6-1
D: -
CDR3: CASSDDRGSADTQYF
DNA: TGTGCCAGCAGTGATGACCGGGGATCAGCAGATACGCAGTATTTT

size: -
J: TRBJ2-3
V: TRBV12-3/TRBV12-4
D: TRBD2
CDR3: CASSPRLGSGPSKQADTQYF
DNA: TGTGCCAGCAGTCCCCGTCTTGGTAGCGGGCCGTCCAAGCAAGCAGATACGCAGTATTTT

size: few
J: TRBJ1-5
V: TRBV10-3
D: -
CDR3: CATREDNDQPQHF
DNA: TGTGCCACAAGGGAAGATAATGATCAGCCCCAGCATTTT

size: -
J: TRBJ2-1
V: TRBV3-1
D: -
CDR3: CASSPVTGVAYNEQFF
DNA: TGTGCCAGCAGCCCCGTCACGGGAGTGGCCTACAATGAGCAGTTCTTC

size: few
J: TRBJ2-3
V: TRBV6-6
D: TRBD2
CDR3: CASSTLAGRLTDTQYF
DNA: TGTGCCAGCAGTACGTTAGCGGGAAGACTCACAGATACGCAGTATTTT

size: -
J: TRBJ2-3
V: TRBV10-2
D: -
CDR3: CASSESILRVGGTDTQYF
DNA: TGCGCCAGCAGTGAGTCGATTCTGAGGGTCGGGGGCACAGATACGCAGTATTTT

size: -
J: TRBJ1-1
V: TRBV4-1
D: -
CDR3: CASSQGTQESEAFF
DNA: TGCGCCAGCAGCCAAGGTACCCAGGAGAGTGAAGCTTTCTTT

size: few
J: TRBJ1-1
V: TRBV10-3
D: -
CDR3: CAISESGGGSAEAFF
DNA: TGTGCCATCAGTGAGTCGGGCGGGGGCTCCGCTGAAGCTTTCTTT

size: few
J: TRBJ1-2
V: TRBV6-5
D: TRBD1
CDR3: CASSIRDRGGGYTF
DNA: TGTGCCAGCAGTATCCGGGACAGGGGCGGTGGCTACACCTTC